These 13 T cell receptor beta chains were all obtained from the same sample, sequenced in a study of CD4 and CD8 cells across lung adenocarcinoma regions. Each CDR3 protein is one row after TCRdb ran MiXCR on the PCR reads. Here the sample spans 3,500 to 5,000 distinct CDR3 sequences, 45% to 60% being singletons. Sequenced sample: CD4+ T cells from the center of a lung tumor. Receptor source: a female donor with lung adenocarcinoma. The CD4 and CD8 labels of this study may be unreliable.

J is TRBJ2-2 and V is TRBV7-6; 12 positions agree with TRBD2. The CDR3 is 14 residues long. Germline V gene lookup returns CDR1 SGHVS and CDR2 FNYEAQ. J lost 10 bases, V lost 4 bases, and 4 bases had no gene match. The CDR3 bases are TGTGCCAGCAGCTCCAGGACTAGCGGGGAGGAGCTGTTTTTT. This codes for CASSSRTSGEELFF. Filled out from reference TRBV7-6 and TRBJ2-2, the complete variable domain reads GAGVSQSPRYKVTKRGQDVALRCDPISGHVSLYWYRQALGQGPEFLTYFNYEAQQDKSGLPNDRFSAERPEGSISTLTIQRTEQRDSAMYRCASSSRTSGEELFFGEGSRLTVL.

V usage is TRBV10-3 and J usage is TRBJ2-6, with a tentative D call TRBD1 (7 bases). CDR3 size: 18 residues. The V gene's germline CDR1 is ENHRY and CDR2 SYGVKD. Trimming removed 3 bases at V and 1 base at J, with 16 bases between. The CDR3 nucleotides read TGTGCCATCAGTGAAACGAGGGGGCGGGGTTCTGGGGCCAACGTCCTGACTTTC. Translated, it gives CAISETRGRGSGANVLTF.

A word on this clonotype: A read error may account for a junction end that differs from germline. The chain recombines TRBV4-1 with TRBJ2-3, with 9 bases fitting TRBD2. Germline CDR1 reads MGHRA; CDR2 reads YSYEKL. The CDR3 is 16 amino acids. Written as DNA, the CDR3 is TGCGCCTCTAGCCCGGGGGCGGGAGGGGACCCAGATACCCAGTACTTT. It encodes CASSPGAGGDPDTQYF.

This chain links TRBV6-1 with TRBJ2-1; 9 bases match TRBD1. CDR3 length equals 15 residues. Trimming removed 6 bases from V and 3 bases from J; junction bases left unmatched: 6. Germline V gene data show CDR1 as MNHNS and CDR2 as SASEGT. For the CDR3, the DNA is TGTGCCAGCAGCCCGGGACAGGGAGTCTACAATGAGCAGTTCTTC. Protein sequence: CASSPGQGVYNEQFF.

In its sample, this clonotype ranks as medium-sized. The CDR3 DNA is TGTGCCAGCAGCCAGTCACAGGGGGGCACCGGGGAGCTGTTTTTT. It translates to CASSQSQGGTGELFF. V is TRBV14 and J is TRBJ2-2, with TRBD1 matching over 8 bases. V lost 3 bases, J lost 4 bases, and 4 bases stayed unmatched. The germline V gene has CDR1 SGHDN and CDR2 FVKESK. The CDR3 consists of 15 residues. The complete variable domain, with remaining parts taken from reference TRBV14 and TRBJ2-2, reads EAGVTQFPSHSVIEKGQTVTLRCDPISGHDNLYWYRRVMGKEIKFLLHFVKESKQDESGMPNNRFLAERTGGTYSTLKVQPAELEDSGVYFCASSQSQGGTGELFFGEGSRLTVL.

Sample share makes this clonotype medium-sized. The CDR3 spells CASRGLGETQYF. The CDR3 region has the DNA TGTGCCAGCCGGGGGTTGGGGGAGACCCAGTACTTC. The chain uses TRBV6-5 and TRBJ2-5, with D perhaps TRBD2 (6 bases). V was pared by 8 bases and J by 5 bases, with 12 bases between. CDR3 length equals 12 residues. CDR1 is MNHEY, CDR2 SVGAGI, per germline.

The chain recombines TRBV27 with TRBJ2-6; D is possibly TRBD1 or TRBD2 (5 bases each). The CDR3 is made up of 15 amino acids. Trimming removed 3 bases at V and 3 bases at J, with 9 bases between. Germline V gives CDR1 MNHEY, CDR2 SMNVEV (reference sequence). The chain's CDR3 is CASSFLGVGANVLTF. The CDR3 nucleotides read TGTGCCAGCAGTTTTCTGGGGGTTGGGGCCAACGTCCTGACTTTC.

V usage is TRBV6-1 and J usage is TRBJ2-7; the D gene is possibly TRBD2 (5 bases). The germline V gene has CDR1 MNHNS and CDR2 SASEGT. V lost 4 bases, J lost 3 bases, and 19 bases lay in between. The CDR3 is made up of 16 amino acids. This chain's CDR3 is CASSAERPWFDYEQYV. For the CDR3, the DNA is TGTGCCAGCAGTGCGGAGCGGCCGTGGTTCGACTACGAGCAGTACGTC.

The chain joins TRBV10-1 to TRBJ2-3, with 10 bases aligning to TRBD2. From germline, CDR1 is WNHNN and CDR2 SYGVQD (reference sequence). The CDR3 length is 16 residues. Losses at the gene ends were 5 bases for V and 3 bases for J; bases not matched to a gene: 8. The CDR3 region has the DNA TGCGCCAGCAGTCCTTGGGTAGCGGGAGGTACAGATACGCAGTATTTT. Amino acids: CASSPWVAGGTDTQYF.

This sequence joins TRBV6-1 and TRBJ2-1; D might be TRBD2 (6 bases). The germline V and J ends were trimmed by 8 bases and 5 bases, with 19 bases remaining between them. In germline, CDR1 is MNHNS, CDR2 SASEGT. This CDR3 comprises 15 residues. The CDR3 bases are TGTGCCAGCCGCCGGCGACTAGGTAGACACAATGAGCAGTTCTTC. It yields the protein CASRRRLGRHNEQFF.

This clonotype has a handful of counts. The V gene is TRBV27, the J gene TRBJ2-1; D is possibly TRBD1 (6 bases). CDR1 and CDR2 from the germline V gene are MNHEY and SMNVEV (reference sequence). Between the trimmed V and J ends, which lost 5 bases and 0 bases, there was a span of 23 bases. CDR3 length equals 19 residues. The CDR3 coding sequence is TGTGCCAGCAGTGTAATAGGTCTACCATTGGGGGCCTCCTACAATGAGCAGTTCTTC. It encodes CASSVIGLPLGASYNEQFF.

The gene calls are TRBV6-2 or TRBV6-3 and TRBJ2-4, with unresolved D. Germline V gene sequence: CDR1 MNHEY, CDR2 SVGEGT. The CDR3 loop spans 15 amino acids. V lost 4 bases, J lost 1 base, and 11 bases lay in between. CDR3 protein: CASSSSSVAKNIQYF. DNA of the CDR3: TGTGCCAGCAGTTCCTCTAGTGTCGCCAAAAACATTCAGTACTTC.

There are a few counts of this clonotype. This sequence joins TRBV6-2 or TRBV6-3 and TRBJ2-6, with TRBD1 matching 10 bases. The CDR3 consists of 18 residues. CDR1 is MNHEY, CDR2 SVGEGT, per germline. With 4 bases clipped from V and 0 bases from J, the junction kept 6 bases outside the gene matches. As DNA, the CDR3 is TGTGCCAGCAGTTCCCGGACAGGGGGAAGCTCTGGGGCCAACGTCCTGACTTTC. Encoded protein: CASSSRTGGSSGANVLTF.